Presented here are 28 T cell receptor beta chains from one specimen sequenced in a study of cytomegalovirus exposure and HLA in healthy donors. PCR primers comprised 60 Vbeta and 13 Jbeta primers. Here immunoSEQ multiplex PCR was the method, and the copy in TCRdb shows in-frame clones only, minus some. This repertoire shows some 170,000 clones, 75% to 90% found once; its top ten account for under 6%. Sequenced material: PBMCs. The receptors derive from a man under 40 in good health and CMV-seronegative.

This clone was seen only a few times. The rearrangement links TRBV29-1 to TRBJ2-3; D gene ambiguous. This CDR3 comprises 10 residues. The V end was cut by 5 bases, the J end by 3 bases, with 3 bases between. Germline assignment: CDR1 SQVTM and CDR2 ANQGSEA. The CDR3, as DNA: TGCAGCGTTACTACAGATACGCAGTATTTT. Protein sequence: CSVTTDTQYF.

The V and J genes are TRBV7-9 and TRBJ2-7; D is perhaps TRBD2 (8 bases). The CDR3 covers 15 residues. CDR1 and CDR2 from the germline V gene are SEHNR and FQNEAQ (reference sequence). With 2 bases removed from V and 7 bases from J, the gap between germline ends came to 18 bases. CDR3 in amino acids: CASSLSTGREEEQYF. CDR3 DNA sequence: TGTGCCAGCAGCTTATCGACAGGGCGGGAGGAGGAGCAGTACTTC.

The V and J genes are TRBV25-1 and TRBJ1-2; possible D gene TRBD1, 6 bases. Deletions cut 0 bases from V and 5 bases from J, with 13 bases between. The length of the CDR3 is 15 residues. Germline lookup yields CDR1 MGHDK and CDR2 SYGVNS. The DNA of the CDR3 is TGTGCCAGCAGTGAATATTTGGCAGGGGCGTATGGCTACACCTTC. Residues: CASSEYLAGAYGYTF.

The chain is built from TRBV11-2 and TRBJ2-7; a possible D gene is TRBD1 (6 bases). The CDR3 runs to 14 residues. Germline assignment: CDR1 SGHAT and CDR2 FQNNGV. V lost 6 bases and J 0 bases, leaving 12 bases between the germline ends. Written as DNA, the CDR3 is TGTGCCAGCAGATGGGACACGAGCTCCTACGAGCAGTACTTC. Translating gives CASRWDTSSYEQYF.

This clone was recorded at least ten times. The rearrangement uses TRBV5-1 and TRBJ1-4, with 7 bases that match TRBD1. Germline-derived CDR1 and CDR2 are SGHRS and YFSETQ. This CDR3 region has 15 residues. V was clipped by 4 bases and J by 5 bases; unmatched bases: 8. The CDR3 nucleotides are TGCGCCAGCAGCGCCTACCGGGACAGCAATGAAAAACTGTTTTTT. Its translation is CASSAYRDSNEKLFF.

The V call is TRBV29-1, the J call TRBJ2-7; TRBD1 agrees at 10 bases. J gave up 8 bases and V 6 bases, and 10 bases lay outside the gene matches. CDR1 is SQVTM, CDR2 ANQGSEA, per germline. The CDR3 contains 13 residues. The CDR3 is CSVNTWDRGQQYF. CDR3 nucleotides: TGCAGCGTCAACACCTGGGACAGGGGCCAGCAGTACTTC.

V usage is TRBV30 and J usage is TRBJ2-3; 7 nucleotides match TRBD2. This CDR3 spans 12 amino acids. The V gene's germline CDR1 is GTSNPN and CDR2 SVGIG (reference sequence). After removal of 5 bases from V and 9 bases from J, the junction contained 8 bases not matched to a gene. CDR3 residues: CAWAGEGETQYF. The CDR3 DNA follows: TGTGCCTGGGCGGGGGAGGGCGAAACGCAGTATTTT.

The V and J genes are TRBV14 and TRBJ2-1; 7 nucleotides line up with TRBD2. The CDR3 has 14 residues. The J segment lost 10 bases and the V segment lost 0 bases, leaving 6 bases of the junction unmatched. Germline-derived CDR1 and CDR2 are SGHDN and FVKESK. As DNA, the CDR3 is TGTGCCAGCAGCCAAGATGGAGTGGGAGGGGAGCAGTTCTTC. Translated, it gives CASSQDGVGGEQFF.

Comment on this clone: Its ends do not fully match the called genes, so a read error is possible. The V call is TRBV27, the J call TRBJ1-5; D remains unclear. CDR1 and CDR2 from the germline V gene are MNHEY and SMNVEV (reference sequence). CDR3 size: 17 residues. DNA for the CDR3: TGTGCCAGCAGTCAAACAGTACCTTTCTCCTCTAATCAGCTCCAGCATTTT. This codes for CASSQTVPFSSNQLQHF.

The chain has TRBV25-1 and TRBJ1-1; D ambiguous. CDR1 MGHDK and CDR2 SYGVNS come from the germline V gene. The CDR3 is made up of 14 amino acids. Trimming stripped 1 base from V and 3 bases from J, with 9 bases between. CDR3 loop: CASSELGPDTEAFF. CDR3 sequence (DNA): TGTGCCAGCAGTGAATTGGGCCCTGACACTGAAGCTTTCTTT. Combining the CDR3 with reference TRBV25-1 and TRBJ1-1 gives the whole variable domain EADIYQTPRYLVIGTGKKITLECSQTMGHDKMYWYQQDPGMELHLIHYSYGVNSTEKGDLSSESTVSRIRTEHFPLTLESARPSHTSQYLCASSELGPDTEAFFGQGTRLTVV.

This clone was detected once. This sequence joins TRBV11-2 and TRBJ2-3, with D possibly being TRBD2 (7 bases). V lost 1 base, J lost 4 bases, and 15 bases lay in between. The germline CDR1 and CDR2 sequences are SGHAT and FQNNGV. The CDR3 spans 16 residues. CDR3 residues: CASSLVGGGNSDTQYF. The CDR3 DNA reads TGTGCCAGCAGCTTAGTGGGGGGGGGCAATTCAGATACGCAGTATTTT.

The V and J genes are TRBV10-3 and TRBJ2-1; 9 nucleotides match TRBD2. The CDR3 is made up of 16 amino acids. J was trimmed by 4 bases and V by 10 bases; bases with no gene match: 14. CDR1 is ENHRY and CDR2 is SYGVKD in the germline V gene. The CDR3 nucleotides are TGTGCCACCCTAGCGGGAAGCCCTCCGGGGTACAATGAGCAGTTCTTC. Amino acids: CATLAGSPPGYNEQFF.

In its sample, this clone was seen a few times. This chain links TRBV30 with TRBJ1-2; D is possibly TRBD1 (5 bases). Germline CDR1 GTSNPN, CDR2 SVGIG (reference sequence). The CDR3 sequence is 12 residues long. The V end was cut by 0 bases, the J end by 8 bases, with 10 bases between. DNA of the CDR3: TGTGCCTGGAGTGTATGGGGGGACGGCTACACCTTC. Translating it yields CAWSVWGDGYTF. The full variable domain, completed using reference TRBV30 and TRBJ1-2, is SQTIHQWPATLVQPVGSPLSLECTVEGTSNPNLYWYRQAAGRGLQLLFYSVGIGQISSEVPQNLSASRPQDRQFILSSKKLLLSDSGFYLCAWSVWGDGYTFGSGTRLTVV.

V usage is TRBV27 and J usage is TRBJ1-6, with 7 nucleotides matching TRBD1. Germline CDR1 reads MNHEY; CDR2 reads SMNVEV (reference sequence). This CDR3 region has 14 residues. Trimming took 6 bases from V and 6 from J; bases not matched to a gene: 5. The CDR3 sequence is CASRQGTVNSPLHF. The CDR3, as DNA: TGTGCCAGCAGGCAGGGGACAGTTAATTCACCCCTCCACTTT.

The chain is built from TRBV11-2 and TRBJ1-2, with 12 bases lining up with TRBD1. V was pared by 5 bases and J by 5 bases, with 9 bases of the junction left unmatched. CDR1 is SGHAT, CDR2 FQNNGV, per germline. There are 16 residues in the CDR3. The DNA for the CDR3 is TGTGCCAGCAGCGCCCGGGACAGGGGGCCCCATTATGGCTACACCTTC. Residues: CASSARDRGPHYGYTF.

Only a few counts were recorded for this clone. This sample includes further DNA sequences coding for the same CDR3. CDR3 loop: CASGLNTGELFF. The CDR3 nucleotides are TGTGCCAGCGGGCTGAACACCGGGGAGCTGTTTTTT. This sequence joins TRBV28 and TRBJ2-2; no firm D call. Germline assignment: CDR1 MDHEN and CDR2 SYDVKM. The CDR3 extends over 12 amino acids. Trimming shortened V by 8 bases and J by 1 base, and 5 bases separated the two germline ends.

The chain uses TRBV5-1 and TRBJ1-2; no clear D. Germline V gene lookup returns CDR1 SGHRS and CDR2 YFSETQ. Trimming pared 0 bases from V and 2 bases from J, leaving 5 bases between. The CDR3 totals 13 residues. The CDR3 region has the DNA TGCGCCAGCAGCTTGGGGGAGAACTATGGCTACACCTTC. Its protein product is CASSLGENYGYTF.

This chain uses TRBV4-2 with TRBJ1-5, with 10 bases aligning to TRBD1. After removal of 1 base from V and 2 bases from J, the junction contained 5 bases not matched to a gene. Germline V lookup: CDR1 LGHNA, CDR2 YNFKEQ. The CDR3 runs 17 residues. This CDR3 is CASSQATGTGGNQPQHF. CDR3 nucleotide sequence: TGTGCCAGCAGCCAAGCGACCGGGACAGGGGGCAATCAGCCCCAGCATTTT.

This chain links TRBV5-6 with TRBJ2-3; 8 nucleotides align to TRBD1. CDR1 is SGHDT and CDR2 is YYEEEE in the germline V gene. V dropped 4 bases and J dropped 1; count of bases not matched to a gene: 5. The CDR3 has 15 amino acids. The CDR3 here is CASSVPGQGTDTQYF. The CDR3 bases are TGTGCCAGCAGCGTTCCGGGACAGGGCACAGATACGCAGTATTTT.

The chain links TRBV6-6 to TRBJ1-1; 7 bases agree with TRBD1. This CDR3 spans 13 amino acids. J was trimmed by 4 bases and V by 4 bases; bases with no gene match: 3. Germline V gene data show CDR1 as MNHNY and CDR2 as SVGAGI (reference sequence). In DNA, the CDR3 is TGTGCCAGCAGTTCGACAGGGCCCACTGAAGCTTTCTTT. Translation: CASSSTGPTEAFF.

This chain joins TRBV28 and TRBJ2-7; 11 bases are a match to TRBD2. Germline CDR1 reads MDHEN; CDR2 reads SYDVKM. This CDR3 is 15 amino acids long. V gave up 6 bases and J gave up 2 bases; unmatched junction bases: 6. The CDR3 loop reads CASSAGLAATYEQYF. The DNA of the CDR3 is TGTGCCAGCAGCGCGGGACTAGCGGCTACCTACGAGCAGTACTTC.

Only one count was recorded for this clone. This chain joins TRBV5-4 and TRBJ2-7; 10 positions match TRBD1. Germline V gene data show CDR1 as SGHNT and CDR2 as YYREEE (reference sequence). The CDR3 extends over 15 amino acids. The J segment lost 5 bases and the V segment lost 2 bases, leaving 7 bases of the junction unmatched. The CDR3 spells CASSFRQGAANEQYF. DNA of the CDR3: TGTGCCAGCAGCTTCCGACAGGGGGCTGCTAACGAGCAGTACTTC.

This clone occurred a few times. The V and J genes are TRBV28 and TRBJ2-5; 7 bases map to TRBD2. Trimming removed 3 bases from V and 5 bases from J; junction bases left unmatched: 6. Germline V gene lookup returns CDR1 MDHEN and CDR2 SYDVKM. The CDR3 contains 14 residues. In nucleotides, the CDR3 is TGTGCCAGCAGTTTTCAGCTAGCGGCGGAGACCCAGTACTTC. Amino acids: CASSFQLAAETQYF.

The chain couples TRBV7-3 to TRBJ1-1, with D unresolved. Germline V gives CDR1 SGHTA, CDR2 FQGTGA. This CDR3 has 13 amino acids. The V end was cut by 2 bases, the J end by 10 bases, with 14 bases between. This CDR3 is CASSLLAGRGAFF. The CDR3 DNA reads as TGTGCCAGCAGCTTACTAGCAGGCAGAGGAGCTTTCTTT.

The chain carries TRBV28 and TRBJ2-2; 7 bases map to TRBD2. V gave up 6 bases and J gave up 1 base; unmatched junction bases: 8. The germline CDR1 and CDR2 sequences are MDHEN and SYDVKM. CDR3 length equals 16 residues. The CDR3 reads CASSSTLAVNTGELFF. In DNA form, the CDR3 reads TGTGCCAGCAGCTCAACGCTAGCGGTGAACACCGGGGAGCTGTTTTTT.

The CDR3 protein is CASSPMEGRNGYTF. The CDR3 DNA is TGTGCCAGCAGCCCTATGGAGGGAAGGAATGGCTACACCTTC. The chain employs TRBV7-9 and TRBJ1-2; D not certain. The germline V and J ends were trimmed by 5 bases and 6 bases, with 16 bases remaining between them. The CDR3 is 14 residues long. Germline V gene lookup returns CDR1 SEHNR and CDR2 FQNEAQ (reference sequence).

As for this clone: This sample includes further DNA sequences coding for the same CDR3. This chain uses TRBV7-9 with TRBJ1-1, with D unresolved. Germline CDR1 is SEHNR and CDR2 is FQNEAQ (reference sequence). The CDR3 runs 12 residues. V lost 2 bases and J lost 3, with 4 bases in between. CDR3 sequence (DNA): TGTGCCAGCAGCTTATCCTACACTGAAGCTTTCTTT. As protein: CASSLSYTEAFF.

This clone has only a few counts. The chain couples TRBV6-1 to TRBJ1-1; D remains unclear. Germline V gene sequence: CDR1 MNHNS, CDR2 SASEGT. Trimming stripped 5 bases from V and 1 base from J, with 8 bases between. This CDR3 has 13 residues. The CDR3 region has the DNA TGTGCCAGCAGTCTTTGGGCGAACACTGAAGCTTTCTTT. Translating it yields CASSLWANTEAFF.